The present TCR beta chain was sequenced within a study of T cell responses to AZD1222 COVID-19 vaccine. Sequencing was performed with immunoSEQ multiplex PCR; in TCRdb, only in-frame clones are kept and a portion is missing. This sample yields around 130,000 clones, of which almost 95% are seen a single time; approximately 1.5% belongs to the top ten. This clone was observed once. This TCR came from an adult in good health. The input for sequencing was peripheral blood, taken on day 0 of AZD1222 vaccination.

CDR3 loop: CASSSGPEAFF. The DNA of the CDR3 is TGTGCCAGCAGCTCGGGACCCGAAGCTTTCTTT. This rearrangement joins TRBV7-9 to TRBJ1-1, with D possibly matching TRBD1 (5 bases). V dropped 4 bases and J dropped 8 bases, with 8 bases sitting between them. The CDR3 has 11 amino acids. Germline values: CDR1 SEHNR, CDR2 FQNEAQ (reference sequence).